One T cell receptor (beta chain) is described in this entry. This record belongs to a study of control samples from healthy donors and cancer patients. The V gene's germline CDR1 is SGHRS and CDR2 YFSETQ. With 4 bases clipped from V and 4 bases from J, the junction kept 7 bases outside the gene matches. This CDR3 comprises 16 residues. Generated by immunoSEQ multiplex PCR, the TCRdb table keeps only in-frame clones and is missing some. In the table there are 190,000 or so clones, approximately 92% of which are singletons. The source of this sequence is a man aged 18-30 years in good health. What was sequenced was blood. The chain uses TRBV5-1 and TRBJ2-1; 11 positions agree with TRBD2. CDR3 residues: CASSLDGTSGYNEQFF. CDR3 in DNA: TGCGCCAGCAGCCTGGATGGGACTAGCGGATACAATGAGCAGTTCTTC.